This T cell receptor beta chain originates from a study of beta chain features in type 1 diabetes. Trimming pared 4 bases from V and 0 bases from J, leaving 10 bases between. Germline V CDR1 and CDR2: SGHNT, YYREEE (reference sequence). This CDR3 spans 14 amino acids. Every bit of the isolated RNA underwent reverse transcription, so sequencing read expressed TCRB transcripts. Libraries were prepared by immunoSEQ multiplex PCR; TCRdb keeps only in-frame clonotypes and omits some of them. The sample yields fewer than 650,000 clones, roughly a sixth seen once. This clone occurred a few times. The source of this sequence is a man aged 18 to 29 in good health. The genes are TRBV5-4 and TRBJ1-1; TRBD1 is a possible D gene (5 bases). The sequenced sample consisted of naive CD4+ T cells from blood. The CDR3 loop is CASSNGQLNTEAFF. In DNA, the CDR3 is TGTGCCAGCAGCAACGGACAACTGAACACTGAAGCTTTCTTT.